This passage covers 7 T cell receptor beta chains from one sample sequenced in a study of tumor-infiltrating lymphocytes in glioblastoma multiforme. TCRB libraries came from RNA via three nested multiplex PCR rounds. TCRdb re-derived calls from the multiplex PCR reads in MiXCR, one entry per CDR3 protein. This table holds 30,000 or so distinct CDR3 sequences, 50% to 75% found once. Sequenced input: brain tumor tissue. Every receptor here comes from a male donor with glioblastoma.

As concerns this clonotype: This likely comes from a read error, as the CDR3 has no conserved phenylalanine or tryptophan at its end. The chain links TRBV20-1 to TRBJ2-7; D is ambiguous. CDR1 is DFQATT, CDR2 SNEGSKA, per germline (reference sequence). The germline V and J ends were trimmed by 0 bases and 2 bases, with 14 bases remaining between them. This CDR3 is 15 amino acids long. CDR3: CSARDLACGTYEQYY. In nucleotides, the CDR3 is TGCAGTGCTAGAGATCTCGCTTGCGGAACCTACGAGCAGTACTAC.

This clonotype is large. The genes are TRBV11-2 and TRBJ2-1, with D perhaps matching TRBD2 (5 bases). The V gene lost 5 bases and the J gene lost 4 bases, with 12 bases spanning the gap. This CDR3 comprises 14 residues. Germline assignment: CDR1 SGHAT and CDR2 FQNNGV. CDR3 loop: CASSRGGSYNEQFF. CDR3 coding DNA: TGTGCCAGCAGCCGAGGAGGTAGTTACAATGAGCAGTTCTTC.

At least ten counts were recorded for this clonotype. The rearrangement joins TRBV28 to TRBJ2-7, with D possibly matching TRBD1 (6 bases). The CDR3 runs 14 residues. V shed 5 bases and J shed 4 bases, with 15 bases lying between them. Germline CDR1 and CDR2: MDHEN and SYDVKM. For the CDR3, the DNA is TGTGCCAGCAGTGACAGGAGGTTAGCGTACGAGCAGTACTTC. Protein sequence: CASSDRRLAYEQYF. Full variable domain (rest looked up from reference TRBV28 and TRBJ2-7): DVKVTQSSRYLVKRTGEKVFLECVQDMDHENMFWYRQDPGLGLRLIYFSYDVKMKEKGDIPEGYSVSREKKERFSLILESASTNQTSMYLCASSDRRLAYEQYFGPGTRLTVT.

In its sample, this clonotype was seen once. The DNA of the CDR3 is TGCGAGAGCAGCCAAGACCGGGATGAGCAGTTCTTC. Amino acid sequence: CESSQDRDEQFF. This chain uses TRBV4-1 with TRBJ2-1; D gene unclear. CDR1 and CDR2 (germline): MGHRA, YSYEKL. The CDR3 covers 12 residues.

The chain combines TRBV5-1 with TRBJ2-2; TRBD2 matches 9 bases. Per the germline V gene, CDR1 is SGHRS and CDR2 is YFSETQ. V gave up 4 bases and J gave up 7 bases; unmatched junction bases: 20. There are 19 residues in the CDR3. The CDR3 here is CASSRTIRPAGGNGGELFF. The CDR3 nucleotides are TGCGCCAGCAGCAGGACAATTCGACCAGCGGGAGGCAATGGCGGGGAGCTGTTTTTT.

As for this clonotype: The junction departs from the called germline gene at one end, perhaps through a read error. This chain joins TRBV29-1 and TRBJ1-2; the D gene is possibly TRBD1 (5 bases). The CDR3 runs to 11 residues. Germline assignment: CDR1 SQVTM and CDR2 ANQGSEA. The CDR3 reads CSTRHGAGYIF. The CDR3 region has the DNA TGCAGCACCCGCCACGGGGCTGGCTACATCTTC.

This clonotype was recorded a few times. A much larger clone lies one base from this, so it may be a read error. The chain is built from TRBV7-8 and TRBJ2-3; 8 nucleotides match TRBD2. Unmatched junction bases numbered 8, after V lost 5 bases and J lost 4 bases. Germline CDR1 SGHVS, CDR2 FQNEAQ. The CDR3 spans 15 residues. The CDR3 loop is CASSPREGSADTQYF. In DNA form, the CDR3 reads TGTGCCAGCAGCCCTCGGGAGGGAAGCGCAGATACGCAGTATTTT.